This T cell receptor beta chain is from a study of blood T cell repertoires in COVID-19. Background on the study: Material from acute and convalescent COVID-19 was sourced from the United States, Italy and Spain.

The length of the CDR3 is 19 residues. V shed 4 bases, J shed 9 bases, and the junction held 21 bases outside the gene matches. Germline V lookup: CDR1 ENHRY, CDR2 SYGVKD. Clones were read by immunoSEQ multiplex PCR, and TCRdb kept only the in-frame ones, dropping some. The sample includes about 67,000 clones, roughly 90% of them seen just once. The sequence came from a woman aged 60-70 years with acute or convalescent COVID-19. The chain links TRBV10-3 to TRBJ2-1, with 10 bases identical to TRBD2. Sequenced material: peripheral blood. The CDR3 DNA reads as TGTGCCATCAGTGTTAATCCCTCGCTATCGATAGCGGGAGGAGGTGAGCAGTTCTTC. It translates to CAISVNPSLSIAGGGEQFF.